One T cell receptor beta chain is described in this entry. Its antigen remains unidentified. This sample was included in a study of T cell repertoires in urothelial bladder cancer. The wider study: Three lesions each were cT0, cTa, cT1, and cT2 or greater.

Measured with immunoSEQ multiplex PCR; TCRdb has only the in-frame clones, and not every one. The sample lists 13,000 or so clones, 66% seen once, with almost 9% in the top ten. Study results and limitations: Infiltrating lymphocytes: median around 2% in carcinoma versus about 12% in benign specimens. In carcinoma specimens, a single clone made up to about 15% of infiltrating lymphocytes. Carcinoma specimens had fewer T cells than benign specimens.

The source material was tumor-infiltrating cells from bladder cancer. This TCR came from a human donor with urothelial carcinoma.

CDR3 in amino acids: CASSIRAGLNTGELFF. The CDR3 region has the DNA TGTGCCAGTAGTATAAGAGCAGGTTTGAACACCGGGGAGCTGTTTTTT. The chain employs TRBV19 and TRBJ2-2; no clear D gene. Germline loops: CDR1 LNHDA, CDR2 SQIVND (reference sequence). V shed 2 bases and J shed 1 base, with 11 bases lying between them. The CDR3 totals 16 residues.